This T cell receptor beta chain is drawn from a study of somatic mutations in cytotoxic T cells in rheumatoid arthritis. Across the study: Certain T-cell populations stained with V beta antibodies were FACS-sorted to nearly 100% purity, and V beta1+ cells were TCRB-sequenced.

To note about this clone: Its antigen is unidentified.

V was pared by 1 base and J by 13 bases, with 21 bases between. The germline V gene encodes CDR1 SGHKS and CDR2 YYEKEE (reference sequence). This CDR3 contains 15 residues. Clones were sequenced by immunoSEQ multiplex PCR, and TCRdb holds only the in-frame ones, with some missing. This sample has some 10,000 clones, with about nine tenths found just once. Overall study findings and caveats: There were about an eighth of the roughly 60 patients in whom the largest CD8+ clone exceeded 20% of CD8+ cells. Between rheumatoid arthritis patients and age-matched healthy controls, CD8+ T-cell clonality showed no significant difference. Adjustment for multiple comparisons was not applied to the slight TRBV07 underrepresentation observed in rheumatoid arthritis patients.

Sequenced input: CD4+ T cells sorted from blood. The origin of this receptor is a woman between 18 and 29 years old with rheumatoid arthritis. This chain joins TRBV5-5 and TRBJ2-1; D is unclear. CDR3 region: CASSLIEFVSVRQFF. In DNA form, the CDR3 reads TGTGCCAGCAGCTTGATAGAGTTTGTCAGCGTTCGACAGTTCTTC.